This TCR beta chain was sequenced in a study of regulatory T cells in long-lasting Graves disease. Findings and limits, study-wide: The researchers studied only peripheral blood, not thyroid tissue.

Arm-PCR of CDR3 regions with iRepertoire HTBI primers generated TCR beta libraries. TCRdb analysed the multiplex PCR reads with MiXCR anew, one entry per CDR3 protein. The sample contains about 420,000 distinct CDR3 sequences, around 17% of which appear only once. Time point meaning: newly diagnosed GD, antithyroid drugs for less than 3 months. Following extraction of RNA from PBMCs, that RNA was used to make the TCR library. The trim removed 2 bases at V and 6 bases at J, leaving 7 bases unmatched. The CDR3 is 15 residues long. Germline values: CDR1 SGHNT, CDR2 YENEEA. In its sample, this clonotype was seen many times. The antigen remains undetermined. Another study also made use of these data, one on T cells in Graves' hyperthyroidism and ophthalmopathy. This second study notes: Researchers barred patients who had uncontrolled infection, other autoimmune disease, pregnancy or lactation. A set of HTBI primers served as the primers for a first-round RT-PCR of the TCR CDR3.

The sample consisted of peripheral blood mononuclear cells (PBMCs), taken at new diagnosis, from a patient treated with antithyroid drugs. This TCR derives from a woman in her late teens or twenties with Graves disease. The chain is built from TRBV11-3 and TRBJ2-1, with 7 bases aligning to TRBD2. CDR3 amino acids: CASSLQRGQINEQFF. The CDR3 DNA follows: TGTGCCAGCAGCTTACAGCGGGGCCAAATCAATGAGCAGTTCTTC.